This TCR beta chain is drawn from a study of cytomegalovirus exposure and HLA in healthy donors. Across the study: Researchers previously reported finding just under 120 million unique TCR beta sequences from about 200 million T cells. Within the Caucasian-associated ancestry cluster were roughly 81% of the roughly 360 genotyped donors. Overall study results and limits: There was a cluster of highly shared sequence variants that was likely a sequencing artifact.

Turning to this clone: No antigen is known for it.

Primers for the PCR totalled 60 Vbeta and 13 Jbeta. Some clones are missing from TCRdb's copy, which holds only in-frame ones; the method was immunoSEQ multiplex PCR. The table has about 130,000 clones, roughly 80% seen once; the top ten hold around 1.2%. Trimming took off 5 bases at V and 4 bases at J, with 6 bases between the two ends. The CDR3 is 11 residues long. Germline V gene lookup returns CDR1 MDHEN and CDR2 SYDVKM. This receptor was taken from a girl aged 2 to 9 in good health and CMV-seronegative. The sequenced material came from PBMCs. This rearrangement joins TRBV28 to TRBJ2-7, with D perhaps matching TRBD1 (6 bases). CDR3 in amino acids: CASSTGYEQYF. The CDR3 DNA is TGTGCCAGCAGTACAGGGTACGAGCAGTACTTC.